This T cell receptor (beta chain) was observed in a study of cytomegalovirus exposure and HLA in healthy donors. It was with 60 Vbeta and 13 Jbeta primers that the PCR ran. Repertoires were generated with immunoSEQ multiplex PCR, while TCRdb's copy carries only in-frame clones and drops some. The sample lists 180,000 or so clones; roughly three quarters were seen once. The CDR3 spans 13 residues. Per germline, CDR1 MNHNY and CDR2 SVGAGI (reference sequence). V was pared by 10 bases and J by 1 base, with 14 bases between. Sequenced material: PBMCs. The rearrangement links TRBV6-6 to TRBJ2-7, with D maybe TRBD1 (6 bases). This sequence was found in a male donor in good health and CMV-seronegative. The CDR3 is CATSDSLSYEQYF. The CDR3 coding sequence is TGTGCCACCTCGGACAGTCTTTCCTACGAGCAGTACTTC.